This T cell receptor beta chain comes out of a study of T cell responses to AZD1222 COVID-19 vaccine. General study findings and limits: It was only after the peak T cell response that any repertoires were sampled. It should be noted that donors were predominantly white British and more often female, and clonal diversity was possibly underestimated.

This clone is a singleton in its sample. Its target is not known. The method was immunoSEQ multiplex PCR; TCRdb's version includes in-frame clones alone and lacks a portion of them. The sample carries about 120,000 clones, approximately 93% recorded once. Germline CDR1 is MNHEY and CDR2 is SMNVEV (reference sequence). Unmatched junction bases numbered 10, after V lost 5 bases and J lost 0 bases. The CDR3 is 16 residues long. This clonotype originated in an adult in good health. V and J are TRBV27 and TRBJ2-7; 7 nucleotides match TRBD1. The material sequenced was peripheral blood, taken on day 0 of AZD1222 vaccination. CDR3 nucleotide sequence: TGTGCCAGCAGTCGGACAGGAGTGAGGAGCTCCTACGAGCAGTACTTC. Its translation: CASSRTGVRSSYEQYF.